This T cell receptor (beta chain) is drawn from a study of T cells in Graves' hyperthyroidism and ophthalmopathy. Stable hyperthyroidism: no ophthalmopathy progression over 18 months of follow-up. This clonotype was counted between two and nine times. What it binds is not known. Findings of the study overall: Before onset, ophthalmopathy was predicted by the model a median 6.5 months earlier.

It was RNA transcripts that yielded the amplified TCR beta CDR3 regions. HTBI primers were used for first-round RT-PCR of the TCR CDR3. TCRdb reprocessed the multiplex PCR reads with MiXCR, giving one entry per CDR3 protein. This table holds 300,000 to 500,000 distinct CDR3 sequences, about 15% found once. CDR3 length equals 17 residues. J lost 2 bases, V lost 5 bases, and 13 bases had no gene match. Germline V gene sequence: CDR1 PRHDT, CDR2 FYEKMQ (reference sequence). V and J are TRBV13 and TRBJ2-7; 9 nucleotides align to TRBD1. The clonotype originates from a woman aged 25-40 years with Graves' hyperthyroidism. Sequencing was carried out using blood. As DNA, the CDR3 is TGTGCCAGCAGCGCCAAGCCGGGACAGGGACTAACCTACGAGCAGTACTTC. The encoded protein is CASSAKPGQGLTYEQYF.